This is a list of T cell receptor beta chains from one sample in a study of T cells in Graves' hyperthyroidism and ophthalmopathy. TCRdb reanalysed the multiplex PCR reads using MiXCR and keeps one entry per CDR3 protein. The table lists roughly 720,000 distinct CDR3 sequences, around a sixth of them singletons, with 15% in the top ten. Sequenced: blood. All receptors come from a man aged 45-65 years with Graves' hyperthyroidism. CDR3s include the opening cysteine and the closing phenylalanine or tryptophan. Clone size is not always given. Where it is, it says once, few, many or a class for expanded clones.

j_call clone_size v_call cdr3_aa
TRBJ1-2 - TRBV20-1 CSADRQGASNGYTF
TRBJ2-1 few TRBV3-1 CASSQDLSISSYNEQFF
TRBJ1-1 many TRBV11-2 CASSLPGQGIGAFF
TRBJ1-4 - TRBV19 CASRSDRGREKLFF
TRBJ2-2 - TRBV29-1 CSVEGSHPGELFF
TRBJ1-1 many TRBV7-8 CASRRFVRDTEAFF
TRBJ1-5 few TRBV28 CASSRPEGNQPQHF
TRBJ2-4 - TRBV20-1 CSARLASGRIKNIQYF
TRBJ2-7 many TRBV9 CASSAGGQLYEQYF
TRBJ2-2 few TRBV28 CASTAPIFTGELFF
TRBJ2-1 few TRBV20-1 CSARPSSGRAYNEQFF
TRBJ2-7 many TRBV12-3/TRBV12-4 CASTTSGSTYEQYF
TRBJ2-3 - TRBV9 CASSVGSGSSHSTDTQYF
TRBJ2-1 - TRBV4-3 CASSLLGQGENEQFF
TRBJ2-1 - TRBV27 CASSLGSGYNEQFF
TRBJ2-1 many TRBV11-2 CASSLAINEQFF
TRBJ2-2 - TRBV5-5 CASRGAGGSNTGELFF
TRBJ2-2 few TRBV20-1 CSARDVFRARELFF
TRBJ2-1 - TRBV5-1 CATKTLSSYNEQFF
TRBJ2-1 - TRBV18 CASSPRLAVNNEQFF
TRBJ2-1 - TRBV9 CASSKRRVSSYNEQFF
TRBJ2-5 few TRBV7-7 CASSFQPSYQETQYF
TRBJ2-5 few TRBV14 CASSHPGSNRETQYF
TRBJ1-5 many TRBV27 CASSLWGGNQPQHF
TRBJ1-5 many TRBV7-8 CASSSSGGSNQPQHF
TRBJ2-7 - TRBV27 CASSLSRISHEQYF
TRBJ2-7 many TRBV5-1 CASSGSGASYEQYF
TRBJ1-1 - TRBV20-1 CSARAPQGAFTEAFF
TRBJ2-1 few TRBV6-2/TRBV6-3 CASSFSDRLQQFF
TRBJ1-1 many TRBV29-1 CSVLDRVGGTEAFF
TRBJ2-7 - TRBV19 CASRDPPSYEQYF
TRBJ2-7 many TRBV12-3/TRBV12-4 CASSLRSTGPYEQYF
TRBJ2-7 - TRBV19 CASSIEFVDYRESYEQYF
TRBJ1-2 many TRBV9 CASSVGGAGGYTF
TRBJ2-2 - TRBV5-1 CASSSAGPADTGELFF
TRBJ2-3 many TRBV11-2 CASSLSGLDTQYF
TRBJ1-5 many TRBV28 CASTFYMGGNQPQHF
TRBJ2-7 - TRBV9 CASNPRGQGDPYEQYF